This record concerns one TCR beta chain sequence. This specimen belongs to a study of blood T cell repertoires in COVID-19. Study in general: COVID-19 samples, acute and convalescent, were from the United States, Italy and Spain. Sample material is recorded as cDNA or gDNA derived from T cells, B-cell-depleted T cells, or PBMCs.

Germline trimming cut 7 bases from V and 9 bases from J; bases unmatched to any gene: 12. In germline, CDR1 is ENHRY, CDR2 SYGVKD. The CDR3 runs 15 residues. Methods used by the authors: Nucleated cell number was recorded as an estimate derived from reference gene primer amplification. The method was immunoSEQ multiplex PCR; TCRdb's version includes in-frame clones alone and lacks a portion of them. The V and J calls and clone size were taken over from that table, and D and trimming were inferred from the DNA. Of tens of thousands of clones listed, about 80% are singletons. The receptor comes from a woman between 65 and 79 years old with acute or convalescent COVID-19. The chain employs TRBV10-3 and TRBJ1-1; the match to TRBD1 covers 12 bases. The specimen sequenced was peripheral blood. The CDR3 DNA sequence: TGTGCCATCACTCGAACCTCGGGACAGGGGGCTAAAGCTTTCTTT. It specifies CAITRTSGQGAKAFF.